This TCR beta chain was retrieved from a study of blood T cells in healthy people across ages. Study-wide results and caveats: Strong correlation existed between TCR beta diversity and naive T cell percentage. Unknown CMV status may confound age-related changes in expanded clones.

In the case of this clonotype: Its antigen is not known.

The authors ran a second PCR of about 6 to 12 cycles using a sample-barcoded 5' primer and a J-beta primer mix. One entry per CDR3 protein, called by TCRdb with MiXCR from the 5' RACE reads. This sample has nearly 1 million distinct CDR3 sequences, with roughly half found just once. Samples each had at least 5.5 micrograms of total RNA extracted. The CDR3 covers 14 residues. Germline loops: CDR1 DFQATT, CDR2 SNEGSKA (reference sequence). V dropped 5 bases and J dropped 4; count of bases not matched to a gene: 10. This rearrangement joins TRBV20-1 to TRBJ2-7; 8 nucleotides match TRBD1. The source is a woman in her sixties in good health. Specimen: blood. The CDR3 sequence: CSAPTPGGTYEQYF. The CDR3 nucleotides read TGCAGTGCTCCTACCCCAGGGGGCACTTACGAGCAGTACTTC.